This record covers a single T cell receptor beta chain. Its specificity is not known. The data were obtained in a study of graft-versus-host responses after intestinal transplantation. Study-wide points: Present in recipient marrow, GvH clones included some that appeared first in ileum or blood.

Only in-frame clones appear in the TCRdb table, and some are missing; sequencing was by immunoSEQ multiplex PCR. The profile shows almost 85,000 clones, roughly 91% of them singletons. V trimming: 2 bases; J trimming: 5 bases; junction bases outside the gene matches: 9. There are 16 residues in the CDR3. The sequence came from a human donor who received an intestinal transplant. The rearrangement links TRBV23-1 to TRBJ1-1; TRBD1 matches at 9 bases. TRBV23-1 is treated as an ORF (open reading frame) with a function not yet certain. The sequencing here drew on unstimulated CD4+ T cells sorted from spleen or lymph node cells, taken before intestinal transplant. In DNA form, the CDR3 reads TGCGCCAGCAGTCAAGCGGGACAGGGCTTGGGTACTGAAGCTTTCTTT. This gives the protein CASSQAGQGLGTEAFF.